These 32 T cell receptor beta chains were sequenced from one sample in a study of blood T cell repertoires in COVID-19. Profiling relied on immunoSEQ multiplex PCR, and the TCRdb table lists in-frame clones only, not all of them. The sample shows about 430,000 clones, 88% of them seen only once. Sequencing input: PBMCs or T cells enriched from blood (not recorded which). The receptors originated from a woman between 18 and 29 years old who had been exposed to COVID-19.

This chain links TRBV13 with TRBJ2-3, with 8 bases matching TRBD2. CDR1 is PRHDT, CDR2 FYEKMQ, per germline (reference sequence). The CDR3 sequence is 16 residues long. J gave up 2 bases and V 0 bases, and 4 bases lay outside the gene matches. The CDR3 spells CASSLGPGGITDTQYF. DNA for the CDR3: TGTGCCAGCAGCTTAGGGCCGGGGGGGATCACAGATACGCAGTATTTT.

CDR3 nucleotide sequence: TGTGCCAGCAGTCGACCCGGGACAGGGAACAGGTCTGGCTACACCTTC. It translates to CASSRPGTGNRSGYTF. The V and J genes are TRBV28 and TRBJ1-2, with 9 nucleotides matching TRBD1. Germline CDR1 and CDR2: MDHEN and SYDVKM. CDR3 length equals 16 residues. V shed 5 bases, J shed 7 bases, and the junction held 14 bases outside the gene matches.

This clone was picked up one time. The chain employs TRBV28 and TRBJ1-1; no definite D call. Germline values: CDR1 MDHEN, CDR2 SYDVKM. The CDR3 contains 19 residues. Trimming removed 3 bases from V and 0 bases from J, with 23 bases in between. CDR3 protein: CASSFFIGVGYSVNTEAFF. The CDR3 DNA reads as TGTGCCAGCAGTTTTTTTATCGGGGTAGGTTACAGTGTGAACACTGAAGCTTTCTTT.

The chain carries TRBV20-1 and TRBJ2-1, with 9 bases identical to TRBD2. The CDR3 is made up of 15 amino acids. CDR1 is DFQATT and CDR2 is SNEGSKA in the germline V gene (reference sequence). After removal of 3 bases from V and 8 bases from J, the junction contained 11 bases not matched to a gene. CDR3 sequence (DNA): TGCAGTGCTAGTTCTTTAGCGGGAGAGTACGATGAGCAGTTCTTC. Encoded protein: CSASSLAGEYDEQFF.

The rearrangement uses TRBV6-5 and TRBJ1-2; D unresolved. Germline lookup yields CDR1 MNHEY and CDR2 SVGAGI. V lost 2 bases and J lost 0, with 7 bases in between. The CDR3 runs to 14 residues. CDR3 loop: CASSYGETNYGYTF. For the CDR3, the DNA is TGTGCCAGCAGTTACGGGGAGACTAACTATGGCTACACCTTC.

The J gene is TRBJ2-5, the V gene TRBV6-5; 7 bases line up with TRBD2. With 6 bases clipped from V and 4 bases from J, the junction kept 11 bases outside the gene matches. Germline CDR1 and CDR2: MNHEY and SVGAGI. The CDR3 runs 15 residues. In DNA, the CDR3 is TGTGCCAGCAGCTCGACTAGCCTTCCGGGAGAGACCCAGTACTTC. This codes for CASSSTSLPGETQYF.

The chain employs TRBV6-4 and TRBJ1-4; the D gene is possibly TRBD1 (5 bases). CDR1 and CDR2 from the germline V gene are MRHNA and SNTAGT. The CDR3 length is 14 residues. With 2 bases removed from V and 8 bases from J, the gap between germline ends came to 12 bases. The CDR3 is CASSDGGAGEKLFF. Here the CDR3 DNA reads TGTGCCAGCAGTGACGGTGGGGCCGGAGAAAAACTGTTTTTT.

The chain is built from TRBV6-5 and TRBJ2-7, with 8 bases aligning to TRBD1. In germline, CDR1 is MNHEY, CDR2 SVGAGI. The CDR3 is 15 residues long. With V trimmed by 4 bases and J by 1 base, 6 bases remained unmatched. The CDR3 region has the DNA TGTGCCAGCAGTTCCCTCCGGGACAGGTCCTACGAGCAGTACTTC. Amino acid sequence: CASSSLRDRSYEQYF.

The chain has TRBV27 and TRBJ2-2, with 11 bases aligning to TRBD2. Germline CDR1 MNHEY, CDR2 SMNVEV (reference sequence). This CDR3 has 15 residues. V dropped 2 bases and J dropped 7; count of bases not matched to a gene: 3. The CDR3 nucleotides are TGTGCCAGCAGTTTACTTCTAGCGGGAGGCGGGGAGCTGTTTTTT. Translation gives CASSLLLAGGGELFF.

This chain links TRBV7-2 with TRBJ2-7; perhaps TRBD2 as D (5 bases). Germline CDR1 SGHTA, CDR2 FQGNSA. This CDR3 has 14 residues. Trimming cost V 2 bases and J 9 bases, with 17 bases left between them. The CDR3 DNA sequence: TGTGCCAGCAGCTTAAGCACTAGTTTTCGGGTGCAGTACTTC. Its translation is CASSLSTSFRVQYF.

CDR3: CASSFMGQGFSYEQYF. The CDR3 DNA reads TGTGCCAGCAGCTTCATGGGACAGGGTTTTTCCTACGAGCAGTACTTC. The chain joins TRBV5-6 to TRBJ2-7; 9 bases align to TRBD1. The CDR3 covers 16 residues. Germline CDR1 is SGHDT and CDR2 is YYEEEE. The junction had 7 bases not matched to a gene; V was cut back by 2 bases and J by 1 base.

This chain joins TRBV24-1 and TRBJ2-2; no firm D call. V was trimmed by 2 bases and J by 6 bases, leaving 6 bases between them. Germline CDR1 reads KGHDR; CDR2 reads SFDVKD. The CDR3 extends over 13 amino acids. In DNA form, the CDR3 reads TGTGCCACCAGTGATTACAACGCCGGGGAGCTGTTTTTT. It codes for CATSDYNAGELFF.

The chain carries TRBV15 and TRBJ1-5; the D is unclear. Germline V CDR1 and CDR2: LNHNV, YYDKDF (reference sequence). CDR3 length: 15 amino acids. V lost 0 bases and J lost 2, with 8 bases in between. CDR3 amino acids: CATSRDPTGNQPQHF. The CDR3 DNA sequence: TGTGCCACCAGCAGAGATCCAACTGGCAATCAGCCCCAGCATTTT.

The CDR3 spells CASSLEGTGLSYNEQFF. The CDR3 nucleotides are TGTGCCAGCAGCTTAGAGGGAACAGGGCTCTCCTACAATGAGCAGTTCTTC. The chain employs TRBV7-6 and TRBJ2-1; D is possibly TRBD1 (6 bases). Trimming took off 1 base at V and 0 bases at J, with 13 bases between the two ends. Germline CDR1 reads SGHVS; CDR2 reads FNYEAQ. The CDR3 is made up of 17 amino acids.

The CDR3 DNA reads as TGTGCCAGTAGTATGGGGGACAGTGTCTACGAGCAGTACTTC. This translates into CASSMGDSVYEQYF. The rearrangement links TRBV19 to TRBJ2-7; 7 bases are shared with TRBD1. The length of the CDR3 is 14 residues. Looked up from germline, CDR1 is LNHDA and CDR2 is SQIVND (reference sequence). The V gene end was trimmed by 3 bases and the J gene end by 3 bases; junction bases not matched to a gene: 5.

The chain recombines TRBV10-2 with TRBJ1-1; the D gene is possibly TRBD1 (6 bases). Germline V CDR1 and CDR2: WSHSY, SAAADI. The CDR3 consists of 14 residues. Trimming shortened V by 5 bases and J by 0 bases, and 10 bases separated the two germline ends. This CDR3 reads CASSQGFMNTEAFF. The CDR3 nucleotides read TGCGCCAGCAGTCAGGGGTTCATGAACACTGAAGCTTTCTTT.

The chain uses TRBV9 and TRBJ2-7, with 9 positions matching TRBD1. Germline lookup yields CDR1 SGDLS and CDR2 YYNGEE. This CDR3 has 16 amino acids. J lost 3 bases, V lost 2 bases, and 9 bases had no gene match. The CDR3 bases are TGTGCCAGCAGCGTGGGACAGGGAGGAGGAGGCTACGAGCAGTACTTC. This encodes CASSVGQGGGGYEQYF.

The rearrangement joins TRBV9 to TRBJ1-1, with D hard to call. Germline-derived CDR1 and CDR2 are SGDLS and YYNGEE. The CDR3 has 14 residues. Trimming took 6 bases from V and 3 from J, leaving 15 bases between them. CDR3 bases: TGTGCCAGCACCAACGGAGAGACGCACACTGAAGCTTTCTTT. Translating it yields CASTNGETHTEAFF.

The chain recombines TRBV5-1 with TRBJ1-2; a possible D gene is TRBD1 (5 bases). This CDR3 is 14 amino acids long. Germline V CDR1 and CDR2: SGHRS, YFSETQ. V dropped 3 bases and J dropped 2 bases, with 11 bases sitting between them. As DNA, the CDR3 is TGCGCCAGCAGCTCTTGGGAGGGGAACTATGGCTACACCTTC. Its translation is CASSSWEGNYGYTF. The full variable domain, rest sourced from reference TRBV5-1 and TRBJ1-2, is KAGVTQTPRYLIKTRGQQVTLSCSPISGHRSVSWYQQTPGQGLQFLFEYFSETQRNKGNFPGRFSGRQFSNSRSEMNVSTLELGDSALYLCASSSWEGNYGYTFGSGTRLTVV.

The V call is TRBV11-2, the J call TRBJ1-2; 8 bases map to TRBD1. Germline V lookup: CDR1 SGHAT, CDR2 FQNNGV. V lost 11 bases to trimming and J lost 1 base; unmatched junction nucleotides: 12. This CDR3 spans 15 amino acids. The CDR3 DNA reads TGTGCCCGGCCACGGGAACAGGGGGTTAACTATGGCTACACCTTC. Translation: CARPREQGVNYGYTF.

This rearrangement joins TRBV10-1 to TRBJ2-3, with 13 bases that match TRBD2. With 6 bases clipped from V and 0 bases from J, the junction kept 9 bases outside the gene matches. CDR3 size: 18 residues. CDR1 and CDR2 from the germline V gene are WNHNN and SYGVQD (reference sequence). The CDR3 coding sequence is TGCGCCAGCAGCCGGACTAGCGGGAGCCTGGGTAGCACAGATACGCAGTATTTT. It specifies CASSRTSGSLGSTDTQYF.

The V call is TRBV9, the J call TRBJ2-1; D is perhaps TRBD2 (5 bases). V was trimmed by 1 base and J by 9 bases, leaving 20 bases between them. This CDR3 is built from 16 residues. CDR1 SGDLS and CDR2 YYNGEE come from the germline V gene. The CDR3 coding sequence is TGTGCCAGCAGCGTACGGACTCCTACATTTGAGCGTGAGCAGTTCTTC. Translating gives CASSVRTPTFEREQFF.

The chain combines TRBV27 with TRBJ2-3; 7 bases agree with TRBD2. This CDR3 region has 16 residues. CDR1 MNHEY and CDR2 SMNVEV come from the germline V gene (reference sequence). With V trimmed by 3 bases and J by 1 base, 7 bases remained unmatched. CDR3 nucleotides: TGTGCCAGCAGTTTTGAGGCTAGCGGTGGCACAGATACGCAGTATTTT. Translation: CASSFEASGGTDTQYF.

This sequence joins TRBV6-4 and TRBJ1-6, with D tentatively TRBD1 (5 bases). Looked up from germline, CDR1 is MRHNA and CDR2 is SNTAGT. V dropped 6 bases and J dropped 5 bases, with 17 bases sitting between them. This CDR3 comprises 16 residues. CDR3 residues: CASRETDGFDNSPLHF. In DNA form, the CDR3 reads TGTGCCAGCAGAGAGACAGACGGCTTTGATAATTCACCCCTCCACTTT.

Turning to this clone: Other DNA sequences in this sample translate to the same CDR3. The chain carries TRBV29-1 and TRBJ1-1; the match to TRBD1 covers 8 bases. The CDR3 runs to 12 residues. Per germline, CDR1 SQVTM and CDR2 ANQGSEA. Trimming cost V 6 bases and J 1 base; bases outside gene matches: 1. The CDR3 sequence: CSVTGENTEAFF. DNA of the CDR3: TGCAGCGTGACAGGGGAGAACACTGAAGCTTTCTTT.

The chain joins TRBV2 to TRBJ1-5, with 8 nucleotides matching TRBD1. V lost 6 bases to trimming and J lost 3 bases; unmatched junction nucleotides: 7. Germline values: CDR1 SNHLY, CDR2 FYNNEI. The CDR3 is 15 amino acids. The CDR3 here is CASRVTGDPNQPQHF. In DNA form, the CDR3 reads TGTGCCAGCAGAGTGACAGGGGACCCCAATCAGCCCCAGCATTTT.

CDR3 nucleotide sequence: TGTGCCAGCTCACCTTGGCAGGCCGGGGACGAGCAGTACTTC. Its protein is CASSPWQAGDEQYF. The chain carries TRBV18 and TRBJ2-7; the D gene is possibly TRBD2 (5 bases). Germline CDR1 and CDR2: KGHSH and LQKENI. This CDR3 region has 14 residues. V was trimmed by 3 bases and J by 5 bases, leaving 14 bases between them.

The table lists this clone with a count of one. V usage is TRBV7-6 and J usage is TRBJ2-7; D is uncertain. Germline CDR1 reads SGHVS; CDR2 reads FNYEAQ. CDR3 length: 12 amino acids. V was pared by 4 bases and J by 0 bases, with 4 bases between. The DNA of the CDR3 is TGTGCCAGCAGCTCACTCTCCTACGAGCAGTACTTC. It specifies CASSSLSYEQYF.

The gene calls are TRBV28 and TRBJ1-4; 7 positions match TRBD1. CDR3 length: 18 amino acids. V lost 2 bases, J lost 2 bases, and 11 bases stayed unmatched. CDR1 is MDHEN and CDR2 is SYDVKM in the germline V gene. DNA of the CDR3: TGTGCCAGCAGTTTAATCCGGGACAGTGGGCTTACTAATGAAAAACTGTTTTTT. Translated: CASSLIRDSGLTNEKLFF.

In its sample, this clone was seen once. The chain joins TRBV5-4 to TRBJ1-3, with D maybe TRBD1 (5 bases). The CDR3 contains 14 residues. Germline-derived CDR1 and CDR2 are SGHNT and YYREEE (reference sequence). V gave up 3 bases and J gave up 1 base, with 8 bases separating them. CDR3: CASSSGVSGNTIYF. The CDR3, as DNA: TGTGCCAGCAGCTCGGGGGTTTCTGGAAACACCATATATTTT.

The chain couples TRBV4-1 to TRBJ1-2; the D gene is possibly TRBD1 (6 bases). This CDR3 has 15 amino acids. V lost 4 bases and J lost 7, with 19 bases in between. Germline CDR1 reads MGHRA; CDR2 reads YSYEKL. CDR3 region: CASSLSDREFSGYTF. The CDR3 nucleotides are TGCGCCAGCAGCCTTTCGGACAGAGAGTTCTCTGGCTACACCTTC.

The J gene is TRBJ2-5, the V gene TRBV7-2; weak D call: TRBD2 (5 bases). With 1 base removed from V and 5 bases from J, the gap between germline ends came to 14 bases. Germline V gene lookup returns CDR1 SGHTA and CDR2 FQGNSA. This CDR3 is 15 amino acids long. CDR3 sequence reads: CASSLVDLGWETQYF. CDR3 in DNA: TGTGCCAGCAGCTTAGTGGACTTAGGCTGGGAGACCCAGTACTTC.